Judged by abundance, the clone carrying this T cell receptor beta chain is medium-sized. RNA transcripts provided the source from which TCR beta CDR3 regions were amplified. The TCR CDR3 was amplified in a first-round RT-PCR using the HTBI primer set. TCRdb itself ran the multiplex PCR reads through MiXCR, one entry per CDR3 protein. The data contain about 92,000 distinct CDR3 sequences, about 51% of them singletons. This sample stems from a study of T cells in Graves' hyperthyroidism and ophthalmopathy. This CDR3 has 12 amino acids. The germline CDR1 and CDR2 sequences are SQVTM and ANQGSEA. The V end lost 4 bases, the J end lost 2 bases, and 9 bases lay between the germline ends.

The sequence came from a middle-aged woman with Graves' hyperthyroidism. V usage is TRBV29-1 and J usage is TRBJ2-7, with D hard to call. Sequenced sample: blood. The CDR3 is CSVAPVPYEQYF. CDR3 DNA: TGCAGCGTTGCACCGGTCCCCTACGAGCAGTACTTC.